Listed below are T cell receptor beta chains from one sample, sequenced in a study of post-analysis software for immune sequencing data. TCRdb re-derived calls from the PCR reads in MiXCR, one entry per CDR3 protein. The sample contains roughly 650,000 distinct CDR3 sequences, 55% to 60% of which appear only once. Material for sequencing was blood. These receptors came from a girl aged 2-10 years with multiple sclerosis. Both conserved end residues are part of each CDR3. Each record gives: V gene, J gene, D gene, clone size, CDR3 protein, CDR3 DNA. D genes are given only for firm matches. Rows may omit the clone size; those that give it use once, few, many or a size class.

V: TRBV12-3/TRBV12-4
J: TRBJ2-5
D: TRBD2
size: .
CDR3: CASSFLGTSGGEETQYF
DNA: TGTGCCAGCAGTTTTTTGGGGACTAGCGGGGGGGAAGAGACCCAGTACTTC

V: TRBV6-1
J: TRBJ2-1
D: TRBD2
size: .
CDR3: CASSRGLAGGPKNEQFF
DNA: TGTGCCAGCAGTCGGGGACTAGCGGGAGGGCCGAAAAATGAGCAGTTCTTC

V: TRBV20-1
J: TRBJ2-1
D: .
size: once
CDR3: CSASGEISSSYNEQFF
DNA: TGCAGTGCTAGTGGGGAGATTTCAAGCTCCTACAATGAGCAGTTCTTC

V: TRBV6-5
J: TRBJ2-1
D: .
size: .
CDR3: CASSYSGPRKNEQFF
DNA: TGTGCCAGCAGTTACTCTGGGCCTAGAAAGAATGAGCAGTTCTTC

V: TRBV7-6
J: TRBJ1-1
D: .
size: .
CDR3: CASSLAGPGTYTEAFF
DNA: TGTGCCAGCAGCTTAGCGGGGCCCGGGACATACACTGAAGCTTTCTTT

V: TRBV11-2
J: TRBJ1-4
D: .
size: .
CDR3: CASSLGQGKKLFF
DNA: TGTGCCAGCAGCTTAGGGCAGGGGAAAAAACTGTTTTTT

V: TRBV5-1
J: TRBJ1-2
D: .
size: once
CDR3: CASSFPGEHGYTF
DNA: TGCGCCAGCAGCTTCCCAGGGGAGCATGGCTACACCTTC

V: TRBV5-5
J: TRBJ2-1
D: .
size: .
CDR3: CASSLGAGAGGNEQFF
DNA: TGTGCCAGCAGCTTGGGGGCGGGCGCTGGGGGGAATGAGCAGTTCTTC

V: TRBV29-1
J: TRBJ2-1
D: .
size: .
CDR3: CSVVTGSYNEQFF
DNA: TGCAGCGTTGTGACGGGCTCCTACAATGAGCAGTTCTTC

V: TRBV11-2
J: TRBJ2-1
D: .
size: few
CDR3: CASSPSPEWDEQFF
DNA: TGTGCCAGCAGTCCCAGTCCGGAGTGGGATGAGCAGTTCTTC

V: TRBV20-1
J: TRBJ2-7
D: .
size: .
CDR3: CSASPDAATYEQYF
DNA: TGCAGTGCTAGTCCTGACGCGGCTACCTACGAGCAGTACTTC

V: TRBV10-2
J: TRBJ2-5
D: .
size: .
CDR3: CASRGKAGQYF
DNA: TGCGCCAGCAGGGGAAAGGCCGGGCAGTACTTC

V: TRBV3-1
J: TRBJ2-7
D: .
size: .
CDR3: CASSQEGAQQYF
DNA: TGTGCCAGCAGCCAAGAAGGGGCCCAGCAGTACTTC

V: TRBV18
J: TRBJ1-1
D: TRBD1
size: .
CDR3: CASSRGTGGEKAFF
DNA: TGTGCCAGCTCACGTGGGACAGGGGGCGAAAAAGCTTTCTTT

V: TRBV28
J: TRBJ2-1
D: .
size: .
CDR3: CASSLRLGGEQFF
DNA: TGTGCCAGCAGTTTAAGGCTGGGAGGCGAGCAGTTCTTC

V: TRBV11-2
J: TRBJ2-5
D: TRBD2
size: .
CDR3: CASGGLAGPQETRYF
DNA: TGTGCCAGCGGGGGACTAGCGGGCCCACAAGAGACCCGGTACTTC

V: TRBV12-3/TRBV12-4
J: TRBJ2-1
D: .
size: .
CDR3: CASSFSAGLDEQFF
DNA: TGTGCCAGCAGTTTTTCGGCGGGGCTCGATGAGCAGTTCTTC

V: TRBV7-2
J: TRBJ2-3
D: .
size: few
CDR3: CASSRSPARDTQYF
DNA: TGTGCCAGCAGCCGCTCCCCAGCCAGAGATACGCAGTATTTT

V: TRBV29-1
J: TRBJ2-5
D: .
size: .
CDR3: CSVEILLARAHLQETQYF
DNA: TGCAGCGTTGAAATCTTGTTAGCGCGGGCGCACCTTCAAGAGACCCAGTACTTC

V: TRBV20-1
J: TRBJ2-5
D: .
size: .
CDR3: CSARPGGGAEETQYF
DNA: TGCAGTGCTAGGCCTGGGGGGGGCGCGGAAGAGACCCAGTACTTC

V: TRBV7-2
J: TRBJ2-7
D: TRBD2
size: .
CDR3: CASSGSGGLSDEQYF
DNA: TGTGCCAGCAGTGGCAGCGGGGGGCTCTCAGACGAGCAGTACTTC

V: TRBV29-1
J: TRBJ2-5
D: .
size: few
CDR3: CSVEDRDGQETQYF
DNA: TGCAGCGTTGAAGATCGAGACGGACAAGAGACCCAGTACTTC

V: TRBV5-1
J: TRBJ2-1
D: TRBD2
size: .
CDR3: CASSSRDLSGGATYNEQFF
DNA: TGCGCCAGCAGCAGCCGGGATCTTAGCGGGGGGGCCACCTACAATGAGCAGTTCTTC

V: TRBV5-1
J: TRBJ2-7
D: TRBD1
size: .
CDR3: CASSPGTGTGAIYEQYF
DNA: TGCGCCAGCAGCCCGGGAACCGGGACAGGGGCTATCTACGAGCAGTACTTC

V: TRBV27
J: TRBJ2-5
D: .
size: few
CDR3: CASRVRGDSYEETQYF
DNA: TGTGCCAGCAGAGTTAGGGGGGACTCCTATGAGGAGACCCAGTACTTC

V: TRBV6-6
J: TRBJ2-5
D: .
size: few
CDR3: CASSYREEETQYF
DNA: TGTGCCAGCAGTTACAGGGAAGAAGAGACCCAGTACTTC

V: TRBV10-2
J: TRBJ2-1
D: .
size: .
CDR3: CASTYNNEQFF
DNA: TGCGCCAGTACTTACAACAATGAGCAGTTCTTC

V: TRBV5-1
J: TRBJ2-6
D: TRBD1
size: .
CDR3: CASSQGQTNVLTF
DNA: TGCGCCAGCAGCCAGGGACAGACCAACGTCCTGACTTTC